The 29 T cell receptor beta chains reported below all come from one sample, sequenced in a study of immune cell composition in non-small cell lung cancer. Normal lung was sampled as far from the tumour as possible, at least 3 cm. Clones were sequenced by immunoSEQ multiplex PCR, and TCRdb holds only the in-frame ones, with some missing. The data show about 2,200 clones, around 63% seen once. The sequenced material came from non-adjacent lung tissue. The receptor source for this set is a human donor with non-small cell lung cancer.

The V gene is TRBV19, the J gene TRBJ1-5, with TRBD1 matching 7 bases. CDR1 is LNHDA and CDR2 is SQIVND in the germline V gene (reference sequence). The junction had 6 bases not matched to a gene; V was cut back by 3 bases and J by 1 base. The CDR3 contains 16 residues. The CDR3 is CASSMPDRASNQPQHF. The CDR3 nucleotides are TGTGCCAGTAGTATGCCCGACAGGGCGAGCAATCAGCCCCAGCATTTT.

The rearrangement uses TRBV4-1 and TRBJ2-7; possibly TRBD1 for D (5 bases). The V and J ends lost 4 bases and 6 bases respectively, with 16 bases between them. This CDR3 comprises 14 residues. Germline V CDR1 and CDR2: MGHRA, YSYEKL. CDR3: CASSPRVSVGEQYF. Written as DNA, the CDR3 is TGCGCCAGCAGCCCCAGGGTATCGGTAGGCGAGCAGTACTTC.

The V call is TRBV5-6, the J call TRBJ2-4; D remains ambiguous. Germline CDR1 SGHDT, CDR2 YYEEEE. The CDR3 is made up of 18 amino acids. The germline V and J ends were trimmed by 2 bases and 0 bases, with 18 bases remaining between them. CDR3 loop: CASSFSQPRLEAKNIQYF. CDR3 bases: TGTGCCAGCAGCTTTTCCCAGCCAAGACTGGAAGCCAAAAACATTCAGTACTTC.

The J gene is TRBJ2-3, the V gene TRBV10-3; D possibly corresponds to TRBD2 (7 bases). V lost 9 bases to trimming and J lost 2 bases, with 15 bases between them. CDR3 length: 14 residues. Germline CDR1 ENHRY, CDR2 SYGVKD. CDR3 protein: CAIRGGIATDTQYF. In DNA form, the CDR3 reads TGTGCCATAAGGGGGGGGATAGCCACAGATACGCAGTATTTT.

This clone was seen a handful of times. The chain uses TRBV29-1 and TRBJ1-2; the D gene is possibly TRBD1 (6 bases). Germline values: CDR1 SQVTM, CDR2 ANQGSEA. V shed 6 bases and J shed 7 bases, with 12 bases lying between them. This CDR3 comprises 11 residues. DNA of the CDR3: TGCAGCGTGGGGGACATCTTTGGCTACACCTTC. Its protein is CSVGDIFGYTF.

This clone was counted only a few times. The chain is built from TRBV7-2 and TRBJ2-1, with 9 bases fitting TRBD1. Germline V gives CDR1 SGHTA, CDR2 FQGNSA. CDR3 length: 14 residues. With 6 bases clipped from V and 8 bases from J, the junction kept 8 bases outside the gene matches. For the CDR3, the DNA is TGTGCCAGCAGACAGGGGGCCGGCAAGGATGAGCAGTTCTTC. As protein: CASRQGAGKDEQFF.

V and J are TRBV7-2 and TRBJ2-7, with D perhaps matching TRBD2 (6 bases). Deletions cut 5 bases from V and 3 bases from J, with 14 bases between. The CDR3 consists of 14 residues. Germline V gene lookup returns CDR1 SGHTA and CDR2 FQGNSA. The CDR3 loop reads CASSTGLQGYEQYF. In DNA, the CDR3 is TGTGCCAGCAGCACGGGACTCCAGGGCTACGAGCAGTACTTC.

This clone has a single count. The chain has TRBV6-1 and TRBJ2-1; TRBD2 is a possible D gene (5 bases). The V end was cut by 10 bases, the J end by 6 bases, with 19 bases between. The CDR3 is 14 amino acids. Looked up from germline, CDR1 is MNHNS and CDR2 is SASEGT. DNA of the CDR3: TGTGCCACCCGACCGCGGGCAGGCCTCAATGAGCAGTTCTTC. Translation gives CATRPRAGLNEQFF.

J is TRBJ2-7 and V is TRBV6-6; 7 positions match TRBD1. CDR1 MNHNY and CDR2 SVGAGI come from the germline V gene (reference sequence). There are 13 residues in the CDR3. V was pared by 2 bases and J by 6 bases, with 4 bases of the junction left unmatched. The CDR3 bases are TGTGCCAGCAGTTACGAACAGGGGTTCGAGCAGTACTTC. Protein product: CASSYEQGFEQYF.

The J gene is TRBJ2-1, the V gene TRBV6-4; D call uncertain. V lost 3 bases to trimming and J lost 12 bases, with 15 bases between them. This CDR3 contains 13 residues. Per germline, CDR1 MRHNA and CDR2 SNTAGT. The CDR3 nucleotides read TGTGCCAGCAGTGAGGAGCGTTTTTTCCGGCAGTTCTTC. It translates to CASSEERFFRQFF.

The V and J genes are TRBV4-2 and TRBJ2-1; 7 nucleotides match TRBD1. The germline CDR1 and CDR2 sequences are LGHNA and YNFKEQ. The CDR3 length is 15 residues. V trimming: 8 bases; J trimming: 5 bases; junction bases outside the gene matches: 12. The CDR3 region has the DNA TGTGCCAGCGCCTCAAGGGGGCGACAAGACAATGAGCAGTTCTTC. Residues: CASASRGRQDNEQFF.

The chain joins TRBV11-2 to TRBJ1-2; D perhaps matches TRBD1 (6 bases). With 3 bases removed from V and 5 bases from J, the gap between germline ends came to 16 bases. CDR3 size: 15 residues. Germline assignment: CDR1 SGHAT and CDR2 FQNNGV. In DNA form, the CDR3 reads TGTGCCAGCAGCTTGAGCCGGGACACCCATTATGGCTACACCTTC. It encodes CASSLSRDTHYGYTF. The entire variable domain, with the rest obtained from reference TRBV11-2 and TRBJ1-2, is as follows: EAGVAQSPRYKIIEKRQSVAFWCNPISGHATLYWYQQILGQGPKLLIQFQNNGVVDDSQLPKDRFSAERLKGVDSTLKIQPAKLEDSAVYLCASSLSRDTHYGYTFGSGTRLTVV.

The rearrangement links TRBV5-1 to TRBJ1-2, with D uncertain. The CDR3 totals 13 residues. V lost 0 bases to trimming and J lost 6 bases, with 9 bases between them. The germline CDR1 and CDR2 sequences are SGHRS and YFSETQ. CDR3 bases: TGCGCCAGCAGCTTGGGGGCAGCAGATGGCTACACCTTC. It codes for CASSLGAADGYTF.

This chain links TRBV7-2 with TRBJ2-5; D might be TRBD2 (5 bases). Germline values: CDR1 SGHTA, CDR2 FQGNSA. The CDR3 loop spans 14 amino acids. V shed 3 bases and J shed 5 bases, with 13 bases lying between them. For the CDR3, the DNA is TGTGCCAGCAGCTTCGGGCTTCGAGGGGAGACCCAGTACTTC. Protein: CASSFGLRGETQYF.

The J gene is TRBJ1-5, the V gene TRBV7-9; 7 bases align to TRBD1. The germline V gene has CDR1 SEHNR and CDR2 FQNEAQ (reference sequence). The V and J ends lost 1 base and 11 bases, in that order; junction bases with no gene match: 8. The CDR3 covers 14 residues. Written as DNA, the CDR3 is TGTGCCAGCAGCTTAGGGGGGTTCGGGACAGCCCAGCATTTT. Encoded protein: CASSLGGFGTAQHF.

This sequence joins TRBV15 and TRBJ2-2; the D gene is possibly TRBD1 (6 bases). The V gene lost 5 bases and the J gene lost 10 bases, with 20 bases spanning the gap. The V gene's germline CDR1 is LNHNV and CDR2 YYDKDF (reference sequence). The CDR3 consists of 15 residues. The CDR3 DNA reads TGTGCCACCAGCGGGCGGACAGCCCCCTCGGTGGAGCTGTTTTTT. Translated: CATSGRTAPSVELFF.

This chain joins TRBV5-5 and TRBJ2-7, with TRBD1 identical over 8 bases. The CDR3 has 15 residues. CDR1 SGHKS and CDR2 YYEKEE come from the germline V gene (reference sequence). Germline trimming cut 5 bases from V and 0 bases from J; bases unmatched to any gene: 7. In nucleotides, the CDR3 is TGTGCCAGCAGTATAAGACAGGGGAGCTCCTACGAGCAGTACTTC. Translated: CASSIRQGSSYEQYF.

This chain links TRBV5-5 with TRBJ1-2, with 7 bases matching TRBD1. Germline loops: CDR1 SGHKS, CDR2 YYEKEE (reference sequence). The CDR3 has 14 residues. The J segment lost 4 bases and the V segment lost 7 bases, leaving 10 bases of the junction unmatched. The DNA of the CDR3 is TGTGCCAGCGTAACAGGTCCAGGGGGCTATGGCTACACCTTC. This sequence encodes CASVTGPGGYGYTF.

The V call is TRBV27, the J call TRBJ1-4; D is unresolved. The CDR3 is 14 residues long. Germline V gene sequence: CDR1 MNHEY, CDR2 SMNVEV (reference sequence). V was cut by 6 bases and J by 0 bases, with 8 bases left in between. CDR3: CASSGSATNEKLFF. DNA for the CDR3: TGTGCCAGCAGCGGGAGCGCAACTAATGAAAAACTGTTTTTT. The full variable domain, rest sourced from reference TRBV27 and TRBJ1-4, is EAQVTQNPRYLITVTGKKLTVTCSQNMNHEYMSWYRQDPGLGLRQIYYSMNVEVTDKGDVPEGYKVSRKEKRNFPLILESPSPNQTSLYFCASSGSATNEKLFFGSGTQLSVL.

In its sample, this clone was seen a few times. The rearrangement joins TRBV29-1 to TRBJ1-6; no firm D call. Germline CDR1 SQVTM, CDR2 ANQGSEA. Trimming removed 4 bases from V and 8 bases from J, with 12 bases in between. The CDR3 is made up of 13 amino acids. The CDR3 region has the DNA TGCAGCGTTGGGAGCGGGGAGGATTCACCCCTCCACTTT. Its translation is CSVGSGEDSPLHF.

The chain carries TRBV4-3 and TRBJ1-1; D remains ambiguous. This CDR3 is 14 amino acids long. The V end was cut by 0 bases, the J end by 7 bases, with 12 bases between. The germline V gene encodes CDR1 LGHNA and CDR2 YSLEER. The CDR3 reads CASSQDIQRNEAFF. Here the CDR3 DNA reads TGCGCCAGCAGCCAAGATATCCAGCGAAATGAAGCTTTCTTT.

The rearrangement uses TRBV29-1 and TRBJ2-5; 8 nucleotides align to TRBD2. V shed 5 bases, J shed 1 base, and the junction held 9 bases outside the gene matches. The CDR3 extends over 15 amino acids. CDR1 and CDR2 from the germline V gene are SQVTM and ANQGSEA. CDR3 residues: CSVTPPAGAQETQYF. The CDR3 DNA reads TGCAGCGTTACCCCCCCAGCGGGGGCCCAAGAGACCCAGTACTTC.

CDR3: CASSLGTFSGYTF. As DNA, the CDR3 is TGTGCCAGCAGCTTGGGGACATTCTCTGGCTACACCTTC. The chain has TRBV7-2 and TRBJ1-2, with D tentatively TRBD1 (6 bases). Germline V lookup: CDR1 SGHTA, CDR2 FQGNSA. This CDR3 contains 13 residues. V lost 3 bases to trimming and J lost 7 bases, with 12 bases between them.

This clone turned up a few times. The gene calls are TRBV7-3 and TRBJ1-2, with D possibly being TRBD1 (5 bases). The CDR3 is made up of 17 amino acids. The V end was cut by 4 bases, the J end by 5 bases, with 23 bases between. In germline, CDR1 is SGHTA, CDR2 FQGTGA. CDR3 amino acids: CASSSDLVWTRTYGYTF. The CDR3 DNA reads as TGTGCCAGCAGCTCAGATCTGGTGTGGACAAGGACGTATGGCTACACCTTC. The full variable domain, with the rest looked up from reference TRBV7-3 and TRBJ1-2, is GAGVSQTPSNKVTEKGKYVELRCDPISGHTALYWYRQSLGQGPEFLIYFQGTGAADDSGLPNDRFFAVRPEGSVSTLKIQRTERGDSAVYLCASSSDLVWTRTYGYTFGSGTRLTVV.

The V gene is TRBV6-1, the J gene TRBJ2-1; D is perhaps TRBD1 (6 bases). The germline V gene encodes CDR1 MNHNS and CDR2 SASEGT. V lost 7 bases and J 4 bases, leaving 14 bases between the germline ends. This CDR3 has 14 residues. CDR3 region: CASKGESEYNEQFF. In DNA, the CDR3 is TGTGCCAGCAAGGGGGAGTCGGAGTACAATGAGCAGTTCTTC.

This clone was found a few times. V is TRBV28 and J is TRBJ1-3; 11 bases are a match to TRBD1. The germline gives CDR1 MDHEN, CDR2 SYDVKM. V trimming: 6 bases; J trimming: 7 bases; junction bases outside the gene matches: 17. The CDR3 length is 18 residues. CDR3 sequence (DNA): TGTGCCAGCAGCGTCTCGCCCGGGACAGGGGGACGCGGGAACACCATATATTTT. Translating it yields CASSVSPGTGGRGNTIYF. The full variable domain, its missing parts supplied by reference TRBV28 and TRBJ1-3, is DVKVTQSSRYLVKRTGEKVFLECVQDMDHENMFWYRQDPGLGLRLIYFSYDVKMKEKGDIPEGYSVSREKKERFSLILESASTNQTSMYLCASSVSPGTGGRGNTIYFGEGSWLTVV.

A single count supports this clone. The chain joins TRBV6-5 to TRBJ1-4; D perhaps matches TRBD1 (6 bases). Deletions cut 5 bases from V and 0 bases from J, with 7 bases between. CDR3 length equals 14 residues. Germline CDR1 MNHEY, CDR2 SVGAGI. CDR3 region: CASSRQATNEKLFF. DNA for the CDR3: TGTGCCAGCAGTCGACAGGCAACTAATGAAAAACTGTTTTTT.

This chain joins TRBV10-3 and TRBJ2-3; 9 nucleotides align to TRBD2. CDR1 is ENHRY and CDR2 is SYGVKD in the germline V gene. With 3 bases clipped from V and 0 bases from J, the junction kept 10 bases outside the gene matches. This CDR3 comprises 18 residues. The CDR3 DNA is TGTGCCATCAGTGATCCTAGCGGGGTTTCCTCTAGCACAGATACGCAGTATTTT. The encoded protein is CAISDPSGVSSSTDTQYF.

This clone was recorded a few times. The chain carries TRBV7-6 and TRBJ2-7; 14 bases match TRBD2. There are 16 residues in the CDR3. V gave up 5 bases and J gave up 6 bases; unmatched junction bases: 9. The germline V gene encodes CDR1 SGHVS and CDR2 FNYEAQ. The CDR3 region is CASSGGLAGDDGEQYF. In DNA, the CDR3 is TGTGCCAGCAGCGGGGGACTAGCGGGGGATGATGGCGAGCAGTACTTC.